Here is one T cell receptor (beta chain) with its context. The data derive from a study of cytomegalovirus exposure and HLA in healthy donors. The primer mix had 60 Vbeta and 13 Jbeta primers. This table comes from immunoSEQ multiplex PCR, and its TCRdb copy is limited to in-frame clones, with some not included. The sample holds around 120,000 clones, more than 60% seen once. The sequence came from a female donor in good health and CMV-seropositive. The sequencing sample was made of PBMCs.

As DNA, the CDR3 is TGCAGCGTGCAGCGGGGGGCGGAAGAGACCCAGTACTTC. Its translation: CSVQRGAEETQYF. The chain combines TRBV29-1 with TRBJ2-5; TRBD2 aligns across 9 bases. Germline values: CDR1 SQVTM, CDR2 ANQGSEA. The CDR3 consists of 13 residues. Germline trimming cut 6 bases from V and 3 bases from J; bases unmatched to any gene: 5.